This T cell receptor beta chain appears in the sequencing data of a study of shared clonotypes between healthy human individuals. Study summary: Aged 18 to 49, the donors were a couple of women and three men. Used for every donor were three CD4 naive, three CD4 memory, two CD8 naive and one CD8 memory plate. General study results and limits: Some clonotypes were shared by all four sorted-subset donors, while others were not shared. The non-shared ones had lower generation probabilities than the shared ones. Sampling was confined to blood; repertoires within tissues likely differ.

CDR3 length: 14 residues. CDR1 is SNHLY and CDR2 is FYNNEI in the germline V gene. V shed 5 bases and J shed 6 bases, with 11 bases lying between them. A note on this clone: Its matching antigen is unknown.

Some clones are missing from TCRdb's copy, which holds only in-frame ones; the method was immunoSEQ multiplex PCR. The sample gives 850,000 to 1,200,000 clones, 60% to 80% of which show up once; over 1.3% is in the top ten. The TCR was taken from a young man in good health. The gene calls are TRBV2 and TRBJ1-6; D is undetermined. Sequencing was carried out using memory CD4+ T cells sorted from blood. Subset of the sample: CD45RA-negative fraction. This CDR3 reads CASSIQLANSPLHF. CDR3 sequence (DNA): TGTGCCAGCAGTATTCAATTGGCTAATTCACCCCTCCACTTT.